Listed below are T cell receptor beta chains from one sample, sequenced in a study of spatial heterogeneity in lung cancer. TCRdb re-derived calls from the 5' RACE reads in MiXCR, one entry per CDR3 protein. The repertoire holds about 92,000 distinct CDR3 sequences, with roughly 12% as singletons. The sample here was PBMCs, taken at surgery. The receptors shown here come from a male donor with early-stage non-small cell lung cancer. The CDR3 runs from the conserved cysteine through the conserved F or W. Each record gives: V gene, CDR3 length, D gene, J gene, clone size, CDR3 DNA, CDR3 protein. The D gene is left open where the match is weak. Some rows mark clone size as missing; the rest say once, few, many or name a class of expanded clone.

V: TRBV7-3; length: 15; D: NA; J: TRBJ2-1; size: NA; DNA: TGTGCCAGCAGCCGCGGGCAGGGTAATGTTAATGAGCAGTTCTTC; CDR3: CASSRGQGNVNEQFF
V: TRBV5-5; length: 16; D: TRBD2; J: TRBJ2-3; size: many; DNA: TGTGCCAGCAGCTTCGACGGGAGGTACGGCACAGATACGCAGTATTTT; CDR3: CASSFDGRYGTDTQYF
V: TRBV12-3/TRBV12-4; length: 17; D: NA; J: TRBJ2-5; size: once; DNA: TGTGCCAGCAGTTTTACAGTCCGTCCGGGATTGGGGGAGACCCAGTACTTC; CDR3: CASSFTVRPGLGETQYF
V: TRBV10-3; length: 16; D: NA; J: TRBJ2-3; size: few; DNA: TGTGCCATCAGAGGGAATAGGGGACAAACCACAGATACGCAGTATTTT; CDR3: CAIRGNRGQTTDTQYF
V: TRBV4-2; length: 15; D: NA; J: TRBJ1-5; size: few; DNA: TGTGCCAGCAGCCAAGAAGGACGGCGCAATCAGCCCCAGCATTTT; CDR3: CASSQEGRRNQPQHF
V: TRBV7-2; length: 16; D: TRBD1; J: TRBJ2-1; size: NA; DNA: TGTGCCAGCAGCCTAGCGCGGACAGGGGGATACAATGAGCAGTTCTTC; CDR3: CASSLARTGGYNEQFF
V: TRBV20-1; length: 14; D: NA; J: TRBJ2-2; size: many; DNA: TGCAGTGCCTGCGACAGCAATCCGACCGGGGAGCTGTTTTTT; CDR3: CSACDSNPTGELFF
V: TRBV29-1; length: 13; D: NA; J: TRBJ1-5; size: few; DNA: TGCAGCGTTGGACAGGACAGCAATCAGCCCCAGCATTTT; CDR3: CSVGQDSNQPQHF
V: TRBV5-1; length: 14; D: NA; J: TRBJ2-5; size: few; DNA: TGCGCCAGCAGCTTGGCCACGGGACAAGAGACCCAGTACTTC; CDR3: CASSLATGQETQYF
V: TRBV12-3/TRBV12-4; length: 12; D: NA; J: TRBJ1-2; size: few; DNA: TGTGCCAGCAGTGGCCCAGGCTATGGCTACACCTTC; CDR3: CASSGPGYGYTF
V: TRBV20-1; length: 15; D: TRBD2; J: TRBJ2-1; size: many; DNA: TGCAGTGCTAGAGCCAGGACTAGCGGGAGCAATGAGCAGTTCTTC; CDR3: CSARARTSGSNEQFF
V: TRBV4-2; length: 12; D: NA; J: TRBJ1-4; size: few; DNA: TGTGCCAGCAGCCCAGACAGGGAAAAACTGTTTTTT; CDR3: CASSPDREKLFF
V: TRBV20-1; length: 15; D: NA; J: TRBJ2-3; size: NA; DNA: TGCAGTGCTAGAGATTTTAGGACTACCACAGATACGCAGTATTTT; CDR3: CSARDFRTTTDTQYF
V: TRBV7-8; length: 14; D: NA; J: TRBJ2-1; size: many; DNA: TGTGCCAGCAGCTTAAAGGTAGTTAGGAATGAGCAGTTCTTC; CDR3: CASSLKVVRNEQFF
V: TRBV5-1; length: 13; D: NA; J: TRBJ2-5; size: few; DNA: TGCGCCAGCTCAATAGACCTGTTAGAGACCCAGTACTTC; CDR3: CASSIDLLETQYF
V: TRBV6-2/TRBV6-3; length: 14; D: TRBD1; J: TRBJ1-2; size: NA; DNA: TGTGCCAGCACCCTCCGGACAGGGCCGTATGCCTACACCTTC; CDR3: CASTLRTGPYAYTF
V: TRBV19; length: 15; D: TRBD2; J: TRBJ2-2; size: NA; DNA: TGTGCCAGTAGTACCCCGGGAGGGTCCGTCGGGGAGCTGTTTTTT; CDR3: CASSTPGGSVGELFF
V: TRBV4-1; length: 16; D: NA; J: TRBJ1-5; size: NA; DNA: TGCGCCAGCAGCCAGGGGGTAATTTATAGCAATCAGCCCCAGCATTTT; CDR3: CASSQGVIYSNQPQHF
V: TRBV3-1; length: 14; D: TRBD2; J: TRBJ2-5; size: few; DNA: TGTGCCAGCAGAGGGGACTATTCCGGGGAGACCCAGTACTTC; CDR3: CASRGDYSGETQYF
V: TRBV13; length: 14; D: NA; J: TRBJ1-6; size: NA; DNA: TGTGCCAGCAGCTCCAGGGATCGAAATTCACCCCTCCACTTT; CDR3: CASSSRDRNSPLHF
V: TRBV5-5; length: 13; D: TRBD2; J: TRBJ2-5; size: few; DNA: TGTGCCAGCACTAGTCGGGAGGGAGAGACCCAGTACTTC; CDR3: CASTSREGETQYF
V: TRBV18; length: 15; D: NA; J: TRBJ1-2; size: few; DNA: TGTGCCAGCTCACTTGGTGGAACAGGGAGTCCTGGCTACACCTTC; CDR3: CASSLGGTGSPGYTF
V: TRBV6-2/TRBV6-3; length: 13; D: NA; J: TRBJ1-1; size: NA; DNA: TGTGCCAGCAGGGTAGCCGGGGTTACTGAAGCTTTCTTT; CDR3: CASRVAGVTEAFF
V: TRBV7-3; length: 17; D: TRBD2; J: TRBJ2-5; size: NA; DNA: TGTGCCAGCAGCCCCCGCTCGACTAGCGGGGGACAAGAGACCCAGTACTTC; CDR3: CASSPRSTSGGQETQYF
V: TRBV20-1; length: 12; D: NA; J: TRBJ2-5; size: NA; DNA: TGCAGTGCTAGCCGAGGCCAAGAGACCCAGTACTTC; CDR3: CSASRGQETQYF
V: TRBV6-1; length: 16; D: TRBD2; J: TRBJ2-2; size: many; DNA: TGTGCCAGCATCTCCTTAGCGGGGGCCCTCACCGGGGAGCTGTTTTTT; CDR3: CASISLAGALTGELFF
V: TRBV11-2; length: 16; D: NA; J: TRBJ2-3; size: many; DNA: TGTGCCAGCAGCATCCCAGGGGCTGCTAGCACAGATACGCAGTATTTT; CDR3: CASSIPGAASTDTQYF
V: TRBV5-1; length: 17; D: NA; J: TRBJ2-7; size: many; DNA: TGCGCCAGCAGCTTGGTCGGTCTCCGTGGTGCTAGCTACGAGCAGTACTTC; CDR3: CASSLVGLRGASYEQYF
V: TRBV12-3/TRBV12-4; length: 12; D: TRBD1; J: TRBJ2-1; size: NA; DNA: TGTGCCAGCACCCGACAGGGAAGGGTGGTGTTCTTC; CDR3: CASTRQGRVVFF
V: TRBV7-3; length: 13; D: NA; J: TRBJ1-1; size: few; DNA: TGTGCCAGCAGCACTCCAGGAGCGACTGAAGCTTTCTTT; CDR3: CASSTPGATEAFF
V: TRBV9; length: 14; D: NA; J: TRBJ2-2; size: few; DNA: TGTGCCAGCAGCGTGGAAGCGCCGGACGGGGAGCTGTTTTTT; CDR3: CASSVEAPDGELFF
V: TRBV27; length: 17; D: NA; J: TRBJ2-3; size: NA; DNA: TGTGCCAGCAGTTTATCGGGCGGGACAGCTAGCACAGATACGCAGTATTTT; CDR3: CASSLSGGTASTDTQYF
V: TRBV7-6; length: 14; D: TRBD1; J: TRBJ2-7; size: many; DNA: TGTGCCAGCAGCTTGGACAGGGGGCCCTACGAGCAGTACTTC; CDR3: CASSLDRGPYEQYF
V: TRBV28; length: 14; D: NA; J: TRBJ1-5; size: many; DNA: TGTGCCAGCAGTCGCCGGGAGAGCAATCAGCCCCAGCATTTT; CDR3: CASSRRESNQPQHF
V: TRBV7-9; length: 14; D: TRBD1; J: TRBJ2-7; size: NA; DNA: TGTGCCAGCAGCTTCGGGACAGGGTCGAACGAGCAGTACTTC; CDR3: CASSFGTGSNEQYF
V: TRBV5-4; length: 12; D: NA; J: TRBJ2-1; size: NA; DNA: TGTGCCAGCGGTAGAAGAGGGGATGAGCAGTTCTTC; CDR3: CASGRRGDEQFF
V: TRBV12-3/TRBV12-4; length: 14; D: TRBD2; J: TRBJ2-3; size: NA; DNA: TGTGCCAGCAGACGTACTAGCGACACAGATACGCAGTATTTT; CDR3: CASRRTSDTDTQYF
V: TRBV7-9; length: 13; D: NA; J: TRBJ2-3; size: NA; DNA: TGTGCCACCACGTATGCTAGCACAGATACGCAGTATTTT; CDR3: CATTYASTDTQYF
V: TRBV2; length: 11; D: NA; J: TRBJ1-5; size: NA; DNA: TGTGCCAGCAGTGATCCTGGGCCCCAGCATTTT; CDR3: CASSDPGPQHF
V: TRBV10-3; length: 15; D: TRBD2; J: TRBJ2-3; size: few; DNA: TGTGCCATCAAAGGCTCGACTAGCGGACCAGATACGCAGTATTTT; CDR3: CAIKGSTSGPDTQYF
V: TRBV28; length: 12; D: NA; J: TRBJ1-1; size: few; DNA: TGTGCCAGCTCTATCCGGGACACTGAAGCTTTCTTT; CDR3: CASSIRDTEAFF
V: TRBV2; length: 15; D: NA; J: TRBJ2-4; size: NA; DNA: TGTGCTCTCCAACAGGGAGGGGAGGCCAAAAACATTCAGTACTTC; CDR3: CALQQGGEAKNIQYF
V: TRBV7-6; length: 13; D: NA; J: TRBJ2-5; size: few; DNA: TGTGCCAGCAGCTTAGTCGGGGTAGAGACCCAGTACTTC; CDR3: CASSLVGVETQYF
V: TRBV30; length: 11; D: NA; J: TRBJ1-4; size: NA; DNA: TGTGCCTGGAGTGTCGTTGAAAAACTGTTTTTT; CDR3: CAWSVVEKLFF
V: TRBV3-1; length: 16; D: NA; J: TRBJ2-5; size: NA; DNA: TGTGCCAGCAGTGAACTCAACAGGCCCATTCGGGAGACCCAGTACTTC; CDR3: CASSELNRPIRETQYF
V: TRBV20-1; length: 13; D: TRBD1; J: TRBJ2-3; size: NA; DNA: TGCAGTGCTCAACAGGGGGCCGAGGATACGCAGTATTTT; CDR3: CSAQQGAEDTQYF
V: TRBV9; length: 15; D: NA; J: TRBJ2-2; size: few; DNA: TGTGCCAGCAGCCGCCAGGGAGGCACCCCCGGGGAGCTGTTTTTT; CDR3: CASSRQGGTPGELFF
V: TRBV6-5; length: 14; D: NA; J: TRBJ2-1; size: NA; DNA: TGTGCCAGCAGACAGGGTAGCTCCTACAATGAGCAGTTCTTC; CDR3: CASRQGSSYNEQFF
V: TRBV5-4; length: 14; D: NA; J: TRBJ2-4; size: NA; DNA: TGTGCCAGCAGCTTGGAGGGGATGAGAAACATTCAGTACTTC; CDR3: CASSLEGMRNIQYF
V: TRBV9; length: 15; D: NA; J: TRBJ2-5; size: NA; DNA: TGTGCCAGCAGCGTAGCGCCAGCGGCCCAAGAGACCCAGTACTTC; CDR3: CASSVAPAAQETQYF